The 25 T cell receptor beta chains below come from one sample, sequenced in a study of blood T cells in healthy people across ages. A second PCR of about 6 to 11 cycles used a sample-barcoded 5' primer and a J-beta primer mix. TCRdb used MiXCR to reprocess the 5' RACE reads, holding one entry per CDR3 protein. The sample includes 1.5 million or so distinct CDR3 sequences, approximately 43% of them seen just once. The source material was blood. Receptor source: a woman in her late teens or twenties in good health.

This clonotype has just a few counts. V and J are TRBV20-1 and TRBJ1-4; the D gene is possibly TRBD1 (5 bases). This CDR3 comprises 14 residues. Trimming removed 6 bases from V and 3 bases from J, with 14 bases in between. Germline V gene sequence: CDR1 DFQATT, CDR2 SNEGSKA (reference sequence). CDR3 in DNA: TGCAGTGCCCAACGGGGGGTGCCTAATGAAAAACTGTTTTTT. Translation: CSAQRGVPNEKLFF.

The V and J genes are TRBV5-1 and TRBJ2-1, with D perhaps TRBD1 (5 bases). The CDR3 extends over 15 amino acids. The V and J ends lost 1 base and 7 bases respectively, with 15 bases between them. Germline values: CDR1 SGHRS, CDR2 YFSETQ. The CDR3 here is CASSLIAAGSNEQFF. Written as DNA, the CDR3 is TGCGCCAGCAGCTTGATCGCTGCAGGGTCGAATGAGCAGTTCTTC.

This chain uses TRBV4-3 with TRBJ2-2, with TRBD2 matching 14 bases. This CDR3 is built from 17 residues. The germline V gene encodes CDR1 LGHNA and CDR2 YSLEER. J lost 6 bases, V lost 6 bases, and 9 bases had no gene match. The CDR3 loop is CASSRLAGGPPSGELFF. CDR3 nucleotide sequence: TGCGCCAGCAGTAGACTAGCGGGGGGGCCCCCGTCCGGGGAGCTGTTTTTT.

The chain links TRBV20-1 to TRBJ2-7; tentative D call: TRBD2 (5 bases). V was trimmed by 1 base and J by 4 bases, leaving 11 bases between them. The CDR3 runs 13 residues. CDR1 DFQATT and CDR2 SNEGSKA come from the germline V gene (reference sequence). CDR3 sequence: CSARVLTGYEQYF. The CDR3 coding sequence is TGCAGTGCTAGAGTGCTCACGGGGTACGAGCAGTACTTC.

This clonotype has only a few counts. J is TRBJ1-6 and V is TRBV4-3, with D possibly matching TRBD1 (6 bases). In germline, CDR1 is LGHNA, CDR2 YSLEER. The CDR3 totals 17 residues. The ends were cut back, 0 bases at V and 5 bases at J, with 14 bases in the middle. CDR3 DNA sequence: TGCGCCAGCAGCCAAGAAGGGGGGAAAGGGGATAATTCACCCCTCCACTTT. This codes for CASSQEGGKGDNSPLHF.

J is TRBJ2-7 and V is TRBV19; 8 positions agree with TRBD1. Germline V CDR1 and CDR2: LNHDA, SQIVND (reference sequence). CDR3 length: 15 residues. Unmatched junction bases numbered 6, after V lost 3 bases and J lost 2 bases. The CDR3 DNA is TGTGCCAGTAGTATTCCGGGACAGGCCACCTACGAGCAGTACTTC. This translates into CASSIPGQATYEQYF.

The J gene is TRBJ1-1, the V gene TRBV5-6; TRBD1 agrees at 7 bases. Germline assignment: CDR1 SGHDT and CDR2 YYEEEE. The junction had 8 bases not matched to a gene; V was cut back by 2 bases and J by 7 bases. There are 14 residues in the CDR3. The CDR3 region is CASSLQGRKREAFF. Here the CDR3 DNA reads TGTGCCAGCAGCTTACAGGGGCGCAAGCGTGAAGCTTTCTTT.

The rearrangement joins TRBV29-1 to TRBJ2-1, with 7 bases aligning to TRBD2. Per the germline V gene, CDR1 is SQVTM and CDR2 is ANQGSEA. CDR3 size: 12 residues. Trimming took 7 bases from V and 10 from J; bases not matched to a gene: 10. CDR3 DNA: TGCAGCGCCACTAGCGTTCCCTACGAGCAGTTCTTC. It translates to CSATSVPYEQFF.

This clonotype has more than one count but fewer than ten. The CDR3 region has the DNA TGCGCCAGCAGCCTAACCCGAATCGGCCAGCCCCAGCATTTT. This encodes CASSLTRIGQPQHF. The rearrangement links TRBV4-3 to TRBJ1-5, with no clear D. This CDR3 is built from 14 residues. Trimming took 4 bases from V and 7 from J, leaving 14 bases between them. Germline V gene data show CDR1 as LGHNA and CDR2 as YSLEER.

The chain recombines TRBV21-1 with TRBJ2-1. TRBV21-1 is classified as a pseudogene. CDR3 size: 14 residues. The CDR3 is CASSKAEQNNEQFF. CDR3 coding DNA: TGTGCCAGCAGCAAAGCCGAACAGAACAATGAGCAGTTCTTC.

Turning to this clonotype: Given a much more abundant clone one base away, this may be a read error. V gene TRBV7-9 combines with J gene TRBJ2-1; tentatively, D is TRBD2 (6 bases). V lost 5 bases and J 6 bases, leaving 17 bases between the germline ends. This CDR3 spans 15 amino acids. Germline CDR1 reads SEHNR; CDR2 reads FQNEAQ (reference sequence). The CDR3 sequence: CASSDRDGGVNEQFF. The CDR3 coding sequence is TGTGCCAGCAGCGACCGGGACGGGGGTGTCAATGAGCAGTTCTTC.

This clonotype showed up many times. V and J are TRBV5-1 and TRBJ1-6; no clear D gene. Germline values: CDR1 SGHRS, CDR2 YFSETQ. This CDR3 has 13 amino acids. V was cut by 0 bases and J by 10 bases, with 8 bases left in between. The CDR3 sequence: CASSLGTDSPLHF. The CDR3 nucleotides are TGCGCCAGCAGCTTGGGCACAGACTCACCCCTCCACTTT. Full variable domain (rest looked up from reference TRBV5-1 and TRBJ1-6): KAGVTQTPRYLIKTRGQQVTLSCSPISGHRSVSWYQQTPGQGLQFLFEYFSETQRNKGNFPGRFSGRQFSNSRSEMNVSTLELGDSALYLCASSLGTDSPLHFGNGTRLTVT.

The V gene is TRBV5-1, the J gene TRBJ2-1; 10 bases are a match to TRBD2. Germline trimming cut 2 bases from V and 1 base from J; bases unmatched to any gene: 9. The CDR3 spans 18 residues. The germline V gene has CDR1 SGHRS and CDR2 YFSETQ. This chain's CDR3 is CASSLPASGGISYNEQFF. As DNA, the CDR3 is TGCGCCAGCAGCTTACCCGCTAGCGGGGGCATTTCCTACAATGAGCAGTTCTTC.

The chain carries TRBV20-1 and TRBJ2-1; 12 nucleotides agree with TRBD2. This CDR3 has 16 amino acids. V was pared by 6 bases and J by 7 bases, with 13 bases of the junction left unmatched. CDR1 is DFQATT, CDR2 SNEGSKA, per germline (reference sequence). This CDR3 is CSAPSPTSGRTNEQFF. CDR3 nucleotides: TGCAGTGCCCCTTCCCCTACTAGCGGGAGGACTAATGAGCAGTTCTTC.

The chain couples TRBV10-1 to TRBJ2-7; D perhaps matches TRBD1 (6 bases). The germline V gene has CDR1 WNHNN and CDR2 SYGVQD (reference sequence). The germline V and J ends were trimmed by 4 bases and 2 bases, with 18 bases remaining between them. The CDR3 spans 16 residues. CDR3 loop: CASSVGQQGTTYEQYF. The CDR3 bases are TGCGCCAGCAGTGTGGGACAACAGGGTACTACCTACGAGCAGTACTTC.

The DNA for the CDR3 is TGTGCCAGCAGCGTAAACCAACTAGCGGGAAGCGAGCAGTTCTTC. It yields the protein CASSVNQLAGSEQFF. This chain links TRBV9 with TRBJ2-1; 10 bases are a match to TRBD2. Per the germline V gene, CDR1 is SGDLS and CDR2 is YYNGEE. CDR3 length: 15 amino acids. V shed 1 base and J 10 bases; nucleotides not matched to a gene: 8.

This clonotype was counted between two and nine times. The genes are TRBV20-1 and TRBJ2-3, with 11 bases fitting TRBD2. The length of the CDR3 is 14 residues. The ends lost 6 bases at V and 1 base at J; junction bases unmatched: 3. The V gene's germline CDR1 is DFQATT and CDR2 SNEGSKA (reference sequence). The DNA for the CDR3 is TGCAGTGCGGAGGGACTAGCGGGCACAGATACGCAGTATTTT. Translated, it gives CSAEGLAGTDTQYF.

This sequence joins TRBV19 and TRBJ2-1; 8 bases align to TRBD2. The V gene's germline CDR1 is LNHDA and CDR2 SQIVND (reference sequence). The junction had 9 bases not matched to a gene; V was cut back by 6 bases and J by 5 bases. The CDR3 totals 15 residues. CDR3 bases: TGTGCCAGTAGCCCCGAAGCGGGGGTAAACAATGAGCAGTTCTTC. Translating it yields CASSPEAGVNNEQFF.

This clonotype came up a few times. V usage is TRBV28 and J usage is TRBJ2-1, with 11 bases matching TRBD2. This CDR3 is built from 18 residues. Germline CDR1 and CDR2: MDHEN and SYDVKM. V dropped 2 bases and J dropped 2; count of bases not matched to a gene: 8. In nucleotides, the CDR3 is TGTGCCAGCAGTTTAAGAAGGAGACTAGCGGGGACCTACAATGAGCAGTTCTTC. Protein sequence: CASSLRRRLAGTYNEQFF. Full variable domain (outside the CDR3, taken from reference TRBV28 and TRBJ2-1): DVKVTQSSRYLVKRTGEKVFLECVQDMDHENMFWYRQDPGLGLRLIYFSYDVKMKEKGDIPEGYSVSREKKERFSLILESASTNQTSMYLCASSLRRRLAGTYNEQFFGPGTRLTVL.

This clonotype was seen only a few times. The chain recombines TRBV24-1 with TRBJ2-1; possible D gene TRBD2, 6 bases. The germline V gene has CDR1 KGHDR and CDR2 SFDVKD. V lost 9 bases, J lost 4 bases, and 9 bases lay in between. There are 12 residues in the CDR3. The CDR3 DNA reads TGTGCCACCGGGGGGAGGTACAATGAGCAGTTCTTC. This encodes CATGGRYNEQFF.

V gene TRBV5-8 combines with J gene TRBJ2-5; a possible D gene is TRBD1 (5 bases). This CDR3 has 13 residues. The V end was cut by 5 bases, the J end by 6 bases, with 14 bases between. The germline V gene encodes CDR1 SGHTS and CDR2 YDEGEE. The chain's CDR3 is CASSIQGLKTQYF. The CDR3 nucleotides are TGTGCCAGCAGTATCCAGGGTTTAAAGACCCAGTACTTC.

The V call is TRBV7-9, the J call TRBJ2-7; D uncertain. Germline values: CDR1 SEHNR, CDR2 FQNEAQ (reference sequence). CDR3 length: 16 amino acids. Trimming pared 0 bases from V and 2 bases from J, leaving 14 bases between. The DNA of the CDR3 is TGTGCCAGCAGCTTAGCGTCTGCAGAGAACGCCTACGAGCAGTACTTC. As protein: CASSLASAENAYEQYF.

To note about this clonotype: Germline is not matched at one junction end, which may reflect a read error. The chain is built from TRBV7-2 and TRBJ1-3; D is uncertain. In germline, CDR1 is SGHTA, CDR2 FQGNSA. There are 16 residues in the CDR3. CDR3 coding DNA: TGCGCCAGCAGCTTAACGTTTAAGAGCTCTGGAAACACCATATATTTT. The encoded protein is CASSLTFKSSGNTIYF.

This rearrangement joins TRBV20-1 to TRBJ1-5; no reliable D call. The length of the CDR3 is 14 residues. Germline V lookup: CDR1 DFQATT, CDR2 SNEGSKA (reference sequence). With 6 bases removed from V and 5 bases from J, the gap between germline ends came to 17 bases. CDR3 coding DNA: TGCAGTGCGCCCAGGAGTACGGATCATCAGCCCCAGCATTTT. It specifies CSAPRSTDHQPQHF.

This chain joins TRBV14 and TRBJ2-7; 9 bases fit TRBD2. J lost 7 bases, V lost 2 bases, and 9 bases had no gene match. Per the germline V gene, CDR1 is SGHDN and CDR2 is FVKESK. CDR3 length: 15 residues. The CDR3 bases are TGTGCCAGCAGCCAACATCCCCTAGCGGGGCTGGAGCAGTACTTC. Translation: CASSQHPLAGLEQYF. Variable domain in full (rest from reference TRBV14 and TRBJ2-7): EAGVTQFPSHSVIEKGQTVTLRCDPISGHDNLYWYRRVMGKEIKFLLHFVKESKQDESGMPNNRFLAERTGGTYSTLKVQPAELEDSGVYFCASSQHPLAGLEQYFGPGTRLTVT.